This TCR beta chain was retrieved from a study of post-analysis software for immune sequencing data. Study background: Patients with relapsing-remitting, secondary progressive and progressive-relapsing multiple sclerosis courses were all represented. Findings of the study overall: Controls showed significantly higher normalized Chao1 diversity than did multiple sclerosis patients. There were about five TRBV segments more frequent in patients than controls, and TRBV5-6, TRBV5-1 and TRBV20-1 were among them. Same-batch samples co-clustered strongly by F measure.

Unique molecular identifiers were present in the TCR beta cDNA libraries. TCRdb recomputed calls from the PCR reads with MiXCR, one row per CDR3 protein. The sample includes fewer than 850,000 distinct CDR3 sequences, roughly 27% seen only once; the top ten take 0.55% to 0.65%. This clonotype was detected only once. Its specificity is not known. At one end, the junction sequence differs from germline, possibly due to a read error. The germline V gene has CDR1 SGDLS and CDR2 YYNGEE. The CDR3 is made up of 16 amino acids. V is TRBV9 and J is TRBJ2-1, with 9 bases aligning to TRBD1. The sequencing input was blood. The source is a girl aged 5-17 years with multiple sclerosis. The CDR3 nucleotides are TGTGTCAGCAGCGTAGGGACGGGACAGGGCTACAATGAGCAGTTCTTC. It encodes CVSSVGTGQGYNEQFF.